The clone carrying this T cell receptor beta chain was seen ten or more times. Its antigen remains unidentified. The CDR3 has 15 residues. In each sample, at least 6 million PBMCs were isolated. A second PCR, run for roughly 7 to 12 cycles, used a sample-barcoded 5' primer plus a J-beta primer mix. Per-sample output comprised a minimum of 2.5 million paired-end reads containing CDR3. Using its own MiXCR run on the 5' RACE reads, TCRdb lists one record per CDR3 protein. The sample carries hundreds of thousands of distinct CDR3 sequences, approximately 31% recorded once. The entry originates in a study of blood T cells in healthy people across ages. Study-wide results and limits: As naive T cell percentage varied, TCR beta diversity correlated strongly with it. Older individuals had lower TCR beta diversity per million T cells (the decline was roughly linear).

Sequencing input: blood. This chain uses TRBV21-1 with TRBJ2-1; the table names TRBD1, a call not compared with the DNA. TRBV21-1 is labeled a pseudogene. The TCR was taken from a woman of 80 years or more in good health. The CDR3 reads CASSKGRGKGNEQFF. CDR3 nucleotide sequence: TGTGCCAGCAGCAAGGGGCGGGGTAAGGGCAATGAGCAGTTCTTC.